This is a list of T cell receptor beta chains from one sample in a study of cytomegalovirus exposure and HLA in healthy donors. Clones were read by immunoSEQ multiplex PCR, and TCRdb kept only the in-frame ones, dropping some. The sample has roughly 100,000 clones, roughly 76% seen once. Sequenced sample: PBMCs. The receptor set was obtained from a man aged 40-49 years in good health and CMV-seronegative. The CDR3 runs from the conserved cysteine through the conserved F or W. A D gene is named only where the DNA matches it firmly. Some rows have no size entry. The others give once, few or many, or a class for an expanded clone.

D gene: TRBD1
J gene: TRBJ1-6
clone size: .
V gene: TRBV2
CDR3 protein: CASIPGQGYGGPLHF
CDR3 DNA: TGTGCCAGCATTCCGGGACAGGGCTATGGCGGACCCCTCCACTTT

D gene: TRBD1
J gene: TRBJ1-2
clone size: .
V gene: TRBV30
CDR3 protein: CAWENRGGLYGYTF
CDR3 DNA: TGTGCCTGGGAGAACAGGGGGGGGCTGTATGGCTACACCTTC

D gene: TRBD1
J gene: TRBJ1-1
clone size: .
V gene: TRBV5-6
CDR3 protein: CASSLFGQGAELTEAFF
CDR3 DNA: TGTGCCAGCAGCTTGTTCGGACAGGGGGCTGAATTGACTGAAGCTTTCTTT

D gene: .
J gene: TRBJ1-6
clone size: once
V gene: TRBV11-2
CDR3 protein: CASSLEKSPLHF
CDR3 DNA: TGTGCCAGCAGCTTGGAGAAATCACCCCTCCACTTT

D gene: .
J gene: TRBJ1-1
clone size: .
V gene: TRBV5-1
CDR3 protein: CASSSLTIPGATEAFF
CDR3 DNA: TGCGCCAGCAGCTCCCTTACTATCCCTGGGGCCACTGAAGCTTTCTTT

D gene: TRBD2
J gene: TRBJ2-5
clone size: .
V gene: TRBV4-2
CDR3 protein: CASSQVATSGETQYF
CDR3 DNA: TGTGCCAGCAGCCAAGTGGCGACTAGCGGGGAGACCCAGTACTTC

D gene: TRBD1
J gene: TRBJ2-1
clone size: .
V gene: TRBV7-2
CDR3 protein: CASSLQGARQFF
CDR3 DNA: TGTGCCAGCAGCCTACAGGGGGCTAGGCAGTTCTTC

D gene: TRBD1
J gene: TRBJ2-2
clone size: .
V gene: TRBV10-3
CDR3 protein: CAISEGQAIIGELFF
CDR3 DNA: TGTGCCATCAGTGAGGGACAGGCAATAATCGGGGAGCTGTTTTTT

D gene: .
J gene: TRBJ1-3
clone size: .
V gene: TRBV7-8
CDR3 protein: CASSLAGTQGGNTIYF
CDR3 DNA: TGTGCCAGCAGCTTAGCGGGGACTCAAGGGGGAAACACCATATATTTT

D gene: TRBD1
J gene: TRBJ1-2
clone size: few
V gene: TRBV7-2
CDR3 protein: CASSLGDRVYGYTF
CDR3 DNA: TGTGCCAGCAGCTTAGGGGACAGGGTATACGGCTACACCTTC

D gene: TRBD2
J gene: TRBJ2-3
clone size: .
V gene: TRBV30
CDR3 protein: CAWSRWDLASGADTQYF
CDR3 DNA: TGTGCCTGGAGTCGATGGGACCTAGCTAGCGGGGCAGATACGCAGTATTTT

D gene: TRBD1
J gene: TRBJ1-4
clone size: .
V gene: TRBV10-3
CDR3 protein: CAISESPGQGRGEEKLFF
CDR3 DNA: TGTGCCATCAGTGAGTCACCGGGACAGGGTCGGGGGGAAGAAAAACTGTTTTTT

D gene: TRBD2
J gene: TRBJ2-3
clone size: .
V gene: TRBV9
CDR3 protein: CASSIAGYTDTQYF
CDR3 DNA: TGTGCCAGCAGTATAGCGGGTTACACAGATACGCAGTATTTT

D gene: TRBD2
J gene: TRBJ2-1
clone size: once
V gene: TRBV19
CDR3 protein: CASSPSGGAYNEQFF
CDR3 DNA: TGTGCCAGTAGCCCCAGCGGGGGGGCCTACAATGAGCAGTTCTTC

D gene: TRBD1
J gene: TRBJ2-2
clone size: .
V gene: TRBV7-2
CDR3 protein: CASSRNRGDTGELFF
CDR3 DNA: TGTGCCAGCAGCCGAAACAGGGGGGACACCGGGGAGCTGTTTTTT

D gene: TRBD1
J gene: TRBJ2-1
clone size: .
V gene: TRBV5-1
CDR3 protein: CASSRRGTGINEQFF
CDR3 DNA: TGCGCCAGCAGCCGTCGTGGGACAGGCATTAATGAGCAGTTCTTC

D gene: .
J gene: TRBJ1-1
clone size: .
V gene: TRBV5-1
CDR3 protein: CASSREDLNTEAFF
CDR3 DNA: TGCGCCAGCAGCCGGGAGGACTTGAACACTGAAGCTTTCTTT

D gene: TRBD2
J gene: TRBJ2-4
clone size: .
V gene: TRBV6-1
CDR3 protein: CASSGGRRGGHNIQYF
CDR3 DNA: TGTGCCAGCAGTGGGGGCCGGCGGGGGGGCCATAACATTCAGTACTTC

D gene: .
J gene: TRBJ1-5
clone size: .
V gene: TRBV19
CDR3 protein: CASSIIGDVRNQPQHF
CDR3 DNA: TGTGCCAGTAGTATTATCGGGGATGTACGCAATCAGCCCCAGCATTTT

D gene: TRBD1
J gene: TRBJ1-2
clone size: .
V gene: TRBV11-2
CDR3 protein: CASSLDSLSTGYGYTF
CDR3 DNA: TGTGCCAGCAGCTTAGATTCCCTTTCGACAGGGTATGGCTACACCTTC

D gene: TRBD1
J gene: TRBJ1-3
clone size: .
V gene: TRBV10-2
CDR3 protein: CASSESTGQGAGNTIYF
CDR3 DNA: TGCGCCAGCAGTGAGTCGACGGGACAGGGGGCGGGAAACACCATATATTTT

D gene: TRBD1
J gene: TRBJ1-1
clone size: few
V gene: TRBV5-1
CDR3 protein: CASSLPGQGTEAFF
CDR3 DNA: TGCGCCAGCAGCCTCCCGGGACAGGGCACTGAAGCTTTCTTT

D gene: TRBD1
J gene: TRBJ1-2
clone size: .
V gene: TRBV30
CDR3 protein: CAWSGGTGDGYTF
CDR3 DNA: TGTGCCTGGAGTGGTGGGACAGGGGATGGCTACACCTTC

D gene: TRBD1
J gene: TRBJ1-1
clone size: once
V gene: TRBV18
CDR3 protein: CASSPVSRGDTEAFF
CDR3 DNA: TGTGCCAGCTCACCAGTAAGCAGGGGGGACACTGAAGCTTTCTTT

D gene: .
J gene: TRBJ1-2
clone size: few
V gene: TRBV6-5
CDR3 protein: CASSYGTGSFYGYTF
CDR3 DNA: TGTGCCAGCAGTTACGGAACCGGGTCCTTCTATGGCTACACCTTC

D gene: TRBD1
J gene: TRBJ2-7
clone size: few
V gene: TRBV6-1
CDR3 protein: CASSATTGATYEQYF
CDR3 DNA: TGTGCCAGCTCAGCTACGACAGGGGCCACCTACGAGCAGTACTTC

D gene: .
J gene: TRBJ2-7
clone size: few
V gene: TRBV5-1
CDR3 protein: CASRFTDSYEQYF
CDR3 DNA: TGCGCCAGCAGATTCACAGACTCCTACGAGCAGTACTTC

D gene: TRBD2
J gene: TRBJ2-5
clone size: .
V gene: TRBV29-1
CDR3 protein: CSVVPGTSRVETQYF
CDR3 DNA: TGCAGCGTTGTCCCCGGGACTAGTCGTGTTGAGACCCAGTACTTC

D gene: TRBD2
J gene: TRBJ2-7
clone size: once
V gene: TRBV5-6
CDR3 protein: CASSAASGGAHYEQYF
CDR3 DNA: TGTGCCAGCAGCGCTGCTAGCGGGGGGGCCCATTACGAGCAGTACTTC

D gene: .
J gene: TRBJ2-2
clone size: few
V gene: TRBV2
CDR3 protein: CASRGGPNTGELFF
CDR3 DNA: TGTGCCAGCAGGGGGGGGCCGAACACCGGGGAGCTGTTTTTT

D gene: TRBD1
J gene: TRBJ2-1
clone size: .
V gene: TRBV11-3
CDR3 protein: CASSKGQGAREQFF
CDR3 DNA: TGTGCCAGCAGCAAAGGCCAGGGGGCGCGGGAGCAGTTCTTC

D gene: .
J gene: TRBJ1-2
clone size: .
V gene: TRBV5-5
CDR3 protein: CASSFGAGANYGYTF
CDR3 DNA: TGTGCCAGCAGCTTTGGGGCAGGGGCCAACTATGGCTACACCTTC

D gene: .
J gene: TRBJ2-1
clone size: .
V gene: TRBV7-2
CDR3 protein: CASSYAGFYNEQFF
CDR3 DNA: TGTGCCAGCAGCTATGCAGGATTTTACAATGAGCAGTTCTTC

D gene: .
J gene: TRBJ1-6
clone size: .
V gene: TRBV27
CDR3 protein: CASTGGRINSPLHF
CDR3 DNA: TGTGCCAGCACGGGGGGAAGGATTAATTCACCCCTCCACTTT

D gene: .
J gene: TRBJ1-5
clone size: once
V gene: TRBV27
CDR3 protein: CASSSQGRPQHF
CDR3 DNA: TGTGCCAGCAGTTCCCAGGGGAGGCCCCAGCATTTT

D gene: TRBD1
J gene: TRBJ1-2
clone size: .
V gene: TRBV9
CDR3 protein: CASSVALTGGTYGYTF
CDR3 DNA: TGTGCCAGCAGCGTAGCTTTGACAGGGGGGACCTATGGCTACACCTTC

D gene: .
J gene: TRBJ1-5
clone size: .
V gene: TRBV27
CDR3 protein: CASSLEGVGQPQHF
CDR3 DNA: TGTGCCAGCAGTTTGGAAGGGGTCGGTCAGCCCCAGCATTTT

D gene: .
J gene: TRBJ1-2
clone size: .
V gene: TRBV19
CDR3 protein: CASSRRQGDGYTF
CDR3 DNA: TGTGCCAGTAGTAGGCGGCAGGGCGATGGCTACACCTTC

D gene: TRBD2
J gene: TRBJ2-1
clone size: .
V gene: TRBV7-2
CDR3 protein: CASSWTGTSQFF
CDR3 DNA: TGTGCCAGCAGCTGGACCGGGACTAGCCAGTTCTTC

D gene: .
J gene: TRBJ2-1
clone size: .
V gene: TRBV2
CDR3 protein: CASSVAQVDEQFF
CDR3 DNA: TGTGCCAGCAGTGTCGCCCAGGTCGATGAGCAGTTCTTC

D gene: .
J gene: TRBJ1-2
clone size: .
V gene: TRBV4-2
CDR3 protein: CASSQGGQNNYGYTF
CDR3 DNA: TGTGCCAGCAGCCAAGGAGGACAGAACAACTATGGCTACACCTTC

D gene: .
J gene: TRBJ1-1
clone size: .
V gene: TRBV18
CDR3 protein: CASSPYPTGPNTEAFF
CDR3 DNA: TGTGCCAGCTCACCCTACCCGACAGGCCCTAACACTGAAGCTTTCTTT